The 25 T cell receptor beta chains in this list originate from one sample, sequenced in a study of cytomegalovirus exposure and HLA in healthy donors. PCR was performed using 60 Vbeta and 13 Jbeta primers. Clones were read by immunoSEQ multiplex PCR, and TCRdb kept only the in-frame ones, dropping some. The sample holds 150,000 to 200,000 clones, 70% to 80% seen once. Input material: PBMCs. The origin of the receptors is a man between 40 and 49 years old in good health and CMV-seronegative.

The CDR3, as DNA: TGTGCCAGCGGATATGGGACAGGGTCCTACGAGCAGTACTTC. Amino acids: CASGYGTGSYEQYF. The V gene is TRBV27, the J gene TRBJ2-7; 9 bases are a match to TRBD1. V shed 8 bases and J 1 base; nucleotides not matched to a gene: 6. CDR3 size: 14 residues. The germline gives CDR1 MNHEY, CDR2 SMNVEV (reference sequence).

The V gene is TRBV9, the J gene TRBJ2-7, with 9 bases lining up with TRBD2. V lost 0 bases and J lost 4; bases outside the gene matches: 11. The CDR3 has 17 amino acids. The germline V gene has CDR1 SGDLS and CDR2 YYNGEE. The CDR3 DNA is TGTGCCAGCAGCGTAGGGGGCCTTAGCGGGAGTCGTTACGAGCAGTACTTC. The encoded protein is CASSVGGLSGSRYEQYF. Full variable domain (missing parts from reference TRBV9 and TRBJ2-7): DSGVTQTPKHLITATGQRVTLRCSPRSGDLSVYWYQQSLDQGLQFLIQYYNGEERAKGNILERFSAQQFPDLHSELNLSSLELGDSALYFCASSVGGLSGSRYEQYFGPGTRLTVT.

The sample holds one count of this clone. The chain recombines TRBV28 with TRBJ1-1, with 9 positions matching TRBD1. CDR1 MDHEN and CDR2 SYDVKM come from the germline V gene. The CDR3 loop spans 13 amino acids. Losses at the gene ends were 6 bases for V and 11 bases for J; bases not matched to a gene: 10. The CDR3: CASSRPGTGLAFF. CDR3 bases: TGTGCCAGCAGCCGACCCGGGACAGGGCTGGCTTTCTTT.

The chain links TRBV2 to TRBJ2-1; 9 positions match TRBD2. V lost 7 bases to trimming and J lost 8 bases; unmatched junction nucleotides: 12. The CDR3 totals 15 residues. Germline lookup yields CDR1 SNHLY and CDR2 FYNNEI. CDR3 in amino acids: CASTQEVAGEDEQFF. CDR3 nucleotide sequence: TGTGCCAGCACTCAAGAAGTAGCGGGAGAGGATGAGCAGTTCTTC.

The chain combines TRBV4-1 with TRBJ1-3; D remains unclear. The CDR3 loop spans 12 amino acids. The V gene lost 10 bases and the J gene lost 2 bases, with 9 bases spanning the gap. Germline V lookup: CDR1 MGHRA, CDR2 YSYEKL. Here the CDR3 DNA reads TGCGCCACCGGGGTCCCTGGAAACACCATATATTTT. Translated: CATGVPGNTIYF.

The chain uses TRBV5-5 and TRBJ1-4; TRBD1 matches at 8 bases. Germline trimming cut 5 bases from V and 5 bases from J; bases unmatched to any gene: 11. Germline lookup yields CDR1 SGHKS and CDR2 YYEKEE (reference sequence). This CDR3 spans 16 amino acids. CDR3 region: CASRLGGRGQNEKLFF. CDR3 in DNA: TGTGCCAGCAGGCTCGGAGGCAGGGGGCAGAATGAAAAACTGTTTTTT.

This clone is a singleton in its sample. The chain recombines TRBV5-1 with TRBJ2-2; 9 bases match TRBD2. In germline, CDR1 is SGHRS, CDR2 YFSETQ. V lost 0 bases to trimming and J lost 3 bases; unmatched junction nucleotides: 0. The CDR3 extends over 15 amino acids. For the CDR3, the DNA is TGCGCCAGCAGCTTGGGACTAGCGGACACCGGGGAGCTGTTTTTT. It translates to CASSLGLADTGELFF.

J is TRBJ1-5 and V is TRBV27, with D possibly matching TRBD1 (5 bases). Germline V gene sequence: CDR1 MNHEY, CDR2 SMNVEV (reference sequence). The CDR3 consists of 16 residues. V gave up 5 bases and J gave up 3 bases, with 17 bases separating them. The chain's CDR3 is CASSLLGTADNQPQHF. The CDR3 coding sequence is TGTGCCAGCAGTCTACTTGGGACTGCGGACAATCAGCCCCAGCATTTT.

V gene TRBV19 combines with J gene TRBJ1-1; TRBD1 agrees at 11 bases. CDR3 length: 15 residues. The germline V gene encodes CDR1 LNHDA and CDR2 SQIVND (reference sequence). V dropped 1 base and J dropped 5; count of bases not matched to a gene: 3. The CDR3 sequence: CASSIGGQGGTEAFF. CDR3 in DNA: TGTGCCAGTAGTATAGGGGGACAGGGGGGGACTGAAGCTTTCTTT. Complete variable domain (other parts from reference TRBV19 and TRBJ1-1): DGGITQSPKYLFRKEGQNVTLSCEQNLNHDAMYWYRQDPGQGLRLIYYSQIVNDFQKGDIAEGYSVSREKKESFPLTVTSAQKNPTAFYLCASSIGGQGGTEAFFGQGTRLTVV.

This clone is a singleton in its sample. The chain is built from TRBV2 and TRBJ2-3; D unresolved. CDR1 SNHLY and CDR2 FYNNEI come from the germline V gene. V lost 7 bases to trimming and J lost 6 bases, with 8 bases between them. The CDR3 loop spans 11 amino acids. The CDR3 here is CASTERDTQYF. The CDR3 DNA sequence: TGTGCCAGCACCGAGAGGGATACGCAGTATTTT.

This chain joins TRBV10-3 and TRBJ1-2, with 8 bases fitting TRBD1. CDR1 is ENHRY and CDR2 is SYGVKD in the germline V gene. J gave up 4 bases and V 2 bases, and 6 bases lay outside the gene matches. The CDR3 loop spans 15 amino acids. The CDR3 is CAISEEGQDSYGYTF. The CDR3 bases are TGTGCCATCAGTGAGGAGGGACAGGACTCCTATGGCTACACCTTC.

This clone showed up just a few times. This chain joins TRBV27 and TRBJ2-5; TRBD1 aligns across 9 bases. V dropped 5 bases and J dropped 10; count of bases not matched to a gene: 11. Per the germline V gene, CDR1 is MNHEY and CDR2 is SMNVEV (reference sequence). CDR3 length: 14 residues. CDR3 region: CASSPGQGLGSQYF. CDR3 bases: TGTGCCAGCAGTCCAGGACAGGGGTTAGGAAGCCAGTACTTC.

The chain has TRBV27 and TRBJ2-7; TRBD2 is a possible D gene (5 bases). The ends were cut back, 8 bases at V and 2 bases at J, with 16 bases in the middle. The length of the CDR3 is 14 residues. In germline, CDR1 is MNHEY, CDR2 SMNVEV (reference sequence). CDR3 region: CASGSALPPYEQYF. As DNA, the CDR3 is TGTGCCAGCGGGAGCGCCTTACCGCCCTACGAGCAGTACTTC.

This clone was seen a single time. The rearrangement links TRBV12-5 to TRBJ2-3; the match to TRBD1 covers 10 bases. Germline loops: CDR1 LGHNT, CDR2 FRNRAP. The J segment lost 3 bases and the V segment lost 7 bases, leaving 7 bases of the junction unmatched. This CDR3 is built from 15 residues. CDR3 loop: CASAATGGATDTQYF. CDR3 in DNA: TGTGCTAGTGCCGCGACAGGGGGCGCGACAGATACGCAGTATTTT.

The chain uses TRBV9 and TRBJ2-3, with 9 bases fitting TRBD2. Trimming took 1 base from V and 6 from J; bases not matched to a gene: 6. This CDR3 is 15 amino acids long. Per the germline V gene, CDR1 is SGDLS and CDR2 is YYNGEE. CDR3 protein: CASSVLAGMFDTQYF. CDR3 sequence (DNA): TGTGCCAGCAGCGTACTAGCGGGAATGTTCGATACGCAGTATTTT.

This clone was counted between two and nine times. CDR3 in amino acids: CASSPPGSGRVEQYV. The CDR3 DNA is TGTGCCAGCTCACCCCCGGGTAGCGGGAGGGTCGAGCAGTACGTC. The gene calls are TRBV18 and TRBJ2-7; 11 positions match TRBD2. The CDR3 extends over 15 amino acids. The V and J ends lost 3 bases and 6 bases, in that order; junction bases with no gene match: 7. Germline V gene data show CDR1 as KGHSH and CDR2 as LQKENI.

This chain joins TRBV27 and TRBJ2-7, with 11 bases fitting TRBD2. Germline lookup yields CDR1 MNHEY and CDR2 SMNVEV (reference sequence). V was clipped by 4 bases and J by 3 bases; unmatched bases: 5. CDR3 length: 15 amino acids. The chain's CDR3 is CASSYQLAGVYEQYF. Written as DNA, the CDR3 is TGTGCCAGCAGTTATCAACTAGCGGGAGTCTACGAGCAGTACTTC.

Comment on this clone: The same CDR3 also results from other DNA sequences found in this sample. The chain is built from TRBV19 and TRBJ1-2, with D unresolved. V was trimmed by 2 bases and J by 2 bases, leaving 6 bases between them. CDR1 LNHDA and CDR2 SQIVND come from the germline V gene (reference sequence). The CDR3 spans 13 residues. CDR3 sequence reads: CASSIRGNYGYTF. The CDR3 DNA reads TGTGCCAGTAGTATACGGGGAAACTATGGCTACACCTTC.

This clone appeared a few times. Distinct nucleotide sequences in the sample also encode this CDR3. The chain employs TRBV6-9 and TRBJ2-7; 8 nucleotides match TRBD1. Germline-derived CDR1 and CDR2 are MNHGY and SVAAGI. Germline trimming cut 2 bases from V and 4 bases from J; bases unmatched to any gene: 10. CDR3 size: 16 residues. As DNA, the CDR3 is TGTGCCAGCAGTTATGGAAGAGGTCAGGGGGCATACGAGCAGTACGTC. As protein: CASSYGRGQGAYEQYV.

The J gene is TRBJ2-3, the V gene TRBV27, with 7 bases identical to TRBD1. Germline V gene data show CDR1 as MNHEY and CDR2 as SMNVEV (reference sequence). V shed 4 bases and J 1 base; nucleotides not matched to a gene: 5. The CDR3 contains 15 residues. The chain's CDR3 is CASSSPDRGTDTQYF. The DNA for the CDR3 is TGTGCCAGCAGTTCCCCCGACAGGGGCACAGATACGCAGTATTTT.

Notes on this clone: At one end the junction does not follow the germline gene, possibly because of a read error. The chain couples TRBV29-1 to TRBJ1-2, with 8 bases identical to TRBD1. CDR3 length equals 11 residues. Germline values: CDR1 SQVTM, CDR2 ANQGSEA. CDR3: CSAKDGQGPYF. The CDR3 nucleotides are TGCAGCGCAAAGGACGGACAGGGACCTTACTTC.

The rearrangement links TRBV5-6 to TRBJ1-2; D uncertain. Between the trimmed V and J ends, which lost 0 bases and 4 bases, there was a span of 4 bases. This CDR3 region has 12 residues. In germline, CDR1 is SGHDT, CDR2 YYEEEE. The CDR3 DNA is TGTGCCAGCAGCTTGGCCCGCTATGGCTACACCTTC. The encoded protein is CASSLARYGYTF.

This chain uses TRBV19 with TRBJ2-2, with 7 bases aligning to TRBD2. The CDR3 has 16 amino acids. V was pared by 0 bases and J by 4 bases, with 5 bases of the junction left unmatched. Germline V gene lookup returns CDR1 LNHDA and CDR2 SQIVND (reference sequence). The CDR3 protein is CASSIDAGVVTGELFF. CDR3 nucleotide sequence: TGTGCCAGTAGTATAGATGCGGGAGTTGTCACCGGGGAGCTGTTTTTT.

The chain links TRBV7-9 to TRBJ2-7, with 16 bases that match TRBD2. The CDR3 sequence is 19 residues long. Germline trimming cut 1 base from V and 5 bases from J; bases unmatched to any gene: 11. CDR1 and CDR2 from the germline V gene are SEHNR and FQNEAQ (reference sequence). The CDR3 sequence is CASSLDVHGTSGRADEQYF. Here the CDR3 DNA reads TGTGCCAGCAGCTTAGACGTCCACGGGACTAGCGGGAGGGCCGACGAGCAGTACTTC. The full variable domain, completed using reference TRBV7-9 and TRBJ2-7, is DTGVSQNPRHKITKRGQNVTFRCDPISEHNRLYWYRQTLGQGPEFLTYFQNEAQLEKSRLLSDRFSAERPKGSFSTLEIQRTEQGDSAMYLCASSLDVHGTSGRADEQYFGPGTRLTVT.

V usage is TRBV5-6 and J usage is TRBJ1-1; 7 nucleotides agree with TRBD1. Germline V gene sequence: CDR1 SGHDT, CDR2 YYEEEE. The CDR3 is made up of 12 amino acids. V lost 1 base, J lost 10 bases, and 4 bases stayed unmatched. The CDR3 DNA is TGTGCCAGCAGCTTGCTCCCAGGGGGAGCTTTCTTT. As protein: CASSLLPGGAFF.